The rows below give T cell receptor beta chains drawn from one sample of a study of blood T cell repertoires in COVID-19. Using immunoSEQ multiplex PCR, the repertoire was profiled, and TCRdb retains in-frame clones only, with some absent. Of about 70,000 clones detected, approximately 88% appear once; the ten largest clones hold around 2%. The sequenced material came from peripheral blood. Receptors were obtained from a human donor in a cohort sampled during active COVID-19. Both conserved end residues are part of each CDR3. Each record gives: V gene, D gene, clone size, J gene, CDR3 DNA, CDR3 protein. The D gene is left open where the match is weak. Clone size, where shown, is once, few, many, or a class for clones that have expanded.

v_gene: TRBV9
d_gene: NA
abundance: NA
j_gene: TRBJ2-3
CDR3nt: TGTGCCAGCAGCCAAGAGTCGGATACGCAGTATTTT
CDR3aa: CASSQESDTQYF

v_gene: TRBV7-9
d_gene: TRBD1
abundance: NA
j_gene: TRBJ1-2
CDR3nt: TGTGCCAGCAGCGCGCAGACAGGGGGCGATGGCTACACCTTC
CDR3aa: CASSAQTGGDGYTF

v_gene: TRBV6-4
d_gene: NA
abundance: NA
j_gene: TRBJ2-3
CDR3nt: TGTGCCAGCAGTGACTCGTATGGCACAGATACGCAGTATTTT
CDR3aa: CASSDSYGTDTQYF

v_gene: TRBV4-3
d_gene: TRBD2
abundance: NA
j_gene: TRBJ2-1
CDR3nt: TGCGCCAGCAGCCTCGGACTAGCGGGTTCCAATGAGCAGTTCTTC
CDR3aa: CASSLGLAGSNEQFF

v_gene: TRBV6-5
d_gene: NA
abundance: NA
j_gene: TRBJ2-7
CDR3nt: TGTGCCAGCAGTTACGTGGGAGGAGCGGTACCCTACGAGCAGTACTTC
CDR3aa: CASSYVGGAVPYEQYF

v_gene: TRBV7-7
d_gene: NA
abundance: NA
j_gene: TRBJ1-5
CDR3nt: TGTGCTAGCAGCTTAGCCCCCAGCAGCGCGGGAAGGCCCCAGCATTTT
CDR3aa: CASSLAPSSAGRPQHF

v_gene: TRBV11-2
d_gene: TRBD2
abundance: NA
j_gene: TRBJ2-2
CDR3nt: TGTGCCAGCAGCTTAGAGACTAGCGGGACCGGGGAGCTGTTTTTT
CDR3aa: CASSLETSGTGELFF

v_gene: TRBV28
d_gene: NA
abundance: NA
j_gene: TRBJ1-1
CDR3nt: TGTGCCAGCAGCGGTATTACAGGGCTGGGAACTGAAGCTTTCTTT
CDR3aa: CASSGITGLGTEAFF

v_gene: TRBV5-1
d_gene: TRBD1
abundance: few
j_gene: TRBJ1-4
CDR3nt: TGCGCCAGCAGCCTGGTGGAGGGGGCTGATGAAAAACTGTTTTTT
CDR3aa: CASSLVEGADEKLFF

v_gene: TRBV10-1
d_gene: NA
abundance: NA
j_gene: TRBJ2-7
CDR3nt: TGCGCCAGCAGTGAAGGAGGACTTTACGAGCAGTACTTC
CDR3aa: CASSEGGLYEQYF

v_gene: TRBV14
d_gene: NA
abundance: NA
j_gene: TRBJ1-1
CDR3nt: TGTGCCAGCAGCTTTCGACACACGAACACTGAAGCTTTCTTT
CDR3aa: CASSFRHTNTEAFF

v_gene: TRBV14
d_gene: NA
abundance: NA
j_gene: TRBJ1-2
CDR3nt: TGTGCTCCTAACAGGGTATGTGGCTACACCTTC
CDR3aa: CAPNRVCGYTF

v_gene: TRBV11-2
d_gene: NA
abundance: few
j_gene: TRBJ1-6
CDR3nt: TGTGCCAGCAGCCCGGACAGTATATCGTATAATTCACCCCTCCACTTT
CDR3aa: CASSPDSISYNSPLHF

v_gene: TRBV14
d_gene: NA
abundance: NA
j_gene: TRBJ2-7
CDR3nt: TGTGCCAGCAGCCAAGGGGTCAGGGCGAGGCTTTACGAGCAGTACTTC
CDR3aa: CASSQGVRARLYEQYF

v_gene: TRBV7-2
d_gene: TRBD1
abundance: NA
j_gene: TRBJ2-1
CDR3nt: TGTGCCAGCAGCTATCCGGGACAGGGATACAATGAGCAGTTCTTC
CDR3aa: CASSYPGQGYNEQFF

v_gene: TRBV13
d_gene: NA
abundance: NA
j_gene: TRBJ2-4
CDR3nt: TGTGCCAGCAGCTTAGCAGGGTCTAAAAACATTCAGTACTTC
CDR3aa: CASSLAGSKNIQYF

v_gene: TRBV7-6
d_gene: NA
abundance: NA
j_gene: TRBJ2-7
CDR3nt: TGTGCCAGCAGACCTATTTCAGGGGGGATCTACGAGCAGTACTTC
CDR3aa: CASRPISGGIYEQYF

v_gene: TRBV9
d_gene: NA
abundance: NA
j_gene: TRBJ2-3
CDR3nt: TGTGCCAGCAGTGATCAACCGACACTTCTCATCGCAGATACGCAGTATTTT
CDR3aa: CASSDQPTLLIADTQYF

v_gene: TRBV7-9
d_gene: TRBD1
abundance: NA
j_gene: TRBJ1-1
CDR3nt: TGTGCCAGCAGCCTACCTAAGACAGGGGGAGGAACTGAAGCTTTCTTT
CDR3aa: CASSLPKTGGGTEAFF

v_gene: TRBV7-9
d_gene: NA
abundance: NA
j_gene: TRBJ1-4
CDR3nt: TGTGCCAGCAGCTCCTTAGGCCAGGTCTATAATGAAAAACTGTTTTTT
CDR3aa: CASSSLGQVYNEKLFF

v_gene: TRBV10-3
d_gene: NA
abundance: NA
j_gene: TRBJ1-1
CDR3nt: TGTGCCATCAGTGAAGGGAGGGGAGCTTTCTTT
CDR3aa: CAISEGRGAFF

v_gene: TRBV3-1/TRBV3-2
d_gene: TRBD2
abundance: NA
j_gene: TRBJ2-7
CDR3nt: TGTGCCAGCAGCCCCGGGACTAGCTACGAGCAGTACTTC
CDR3aa: CASSPGTSYEQYF

v_gene: TRBV5-1
d_gene: NA
abundance: NA
j_gene: TRBJ2-7
CDR3nt: TGCGCCAGCCGCCGACAGAGCTCCTACGAGCAGTACTTC
CDR3aa: CASRRQSSYEQYF

v_gene: TRBV5-1
d_gene: TRBD2
abundance: NA
j_gene: TRBJ2-1
CDR3nt: TGCGCCAGCAGCTCTAGCGGGAGCTACAATGAGCAGTTCTTC
CDR3aa: CASSSSGSYNEQFF

v_gene: TRBV3-1/TRBV3-2
d_gene: NA
abundance: NA
j_gene: TRBJ2-5
CDR3nt: TGTGCCAGCAGCCAAGCAGGGTCCGGGGAGACCCAGTACTTC
CDR3aa: CASSQAGSGETQYF

v_gene: TRBV6-2/TRBV6-3
d_gene: NA
abundance: NA
j_gene: TRBJ1-1
CDR3nt: TGTGCCAGCAGCTTCCGAGGAGGTCACACTGAAGCTTTCTTT
CDR3aa: CASSFRGGHTEAFF

v_gene: TRBV28
d_gene: NA
abundance: NA
j_gene: TRBJ1-2
CDR3nt: TGTGCCAGCAGGTGGGGGGGAAATGGTGGAGGCTACACCTTC
CDR3aa: CASRWGGNGGGYTF

v_gene: TRBV28
d_gene: TRBD2
abundance: NA
j_gene: TRBJ2-7
CDR3nt: TGTGCCAGCAGTACTATTAGCGGGTTCTCCTACGAGCAGTACTTC
CDR3aa: CASSTISGFSYEQYF

v_gene: TRBV5-1
d_gene: NA
abundance: few
j_gene: TRBJ2-2
CDR3nt: TGCGCCAGCAGCTTGGCCGTGAACATCGGGGAGCTGTTTTTT
CDR3aa: CASSLAVNIGELFF

v_gene: TRBV28
d_gene: NA
abundance: few
j_gene: TRBJ1-5
CDR3nt: TGTGCCAGCAGTTTTAAGGTCCGGGGTCAGCCCCAGCATTTT
CDR3aa: CASSFKVRGQPQHF

v_gene: TRBV5-4
d_gene: TRBD2
abundance: NA
j_gene: TRBJ2-1
CDR3nt: TGTGCCAGCAGATTAGCGGGGTCCTCCTACAATGAGCAGTTCTTC
CDR3aa: CASRLAGSSYNEQFF

v_gene: TRBV4-3
d_gene: TRBD1
abundance: NA
j_gene: TRBJ1-1
CDR3nt: TGCGCCAGCAGCCAAGGGGACAGCCGACAAGAAGCTTTCTTT
CDR3aa: CASSQGDSRQEAFF

v_gene: TRBV5-1
d_gene: TRBD1
abundance: NA
j_gene: TRBJ2-1
CDR3nt: TGCGCCAGGAACAACAGGGGCGGTCGAAGTGAGCAGTTCTTC
CDR3aa: CARNNRGGRSEQFF

v_gene: TRBV6-5
d_gene: TRBD1
abundance: NA
j_gene: TRBJ1-3
CDR3nt: TGTGCCAGCCGCTGGGACAGGTCCTCTGGAAACACCATATATTTT
CDR3aa: CASRWDRSSGNTIYF

v_gene: TRBV9
d_gene: TRBD1
abundance: NA
j_gene: TRBJ2-1
CDR3nt: TGTGCCAGCAGCGTGGGGACAGGGGGTTTTCAACAGTTCTTC
CDR3aa: CASSVGTGGFQQFF

v_gene: TRBV6-4
d_gene: TRBD2
abundance: NA
j_gene: TRBJ2-3
CDR3nt: TGTGCCAGCAGTGACTCCTCTAGCGGGACTGTTACAGATACGCAGTATTTT
CDR3aa: CASSDSSSGTVTDTQYF

v_gene: TRBV10-2
d_gene: NA
abundance: NA
j_gene: TRBJ1-3
CDR3nt: TGCGCCAGCAGTGAGTCGCTGGGGCTGGGCTCTGGAAACACCATATATTTT
CDR3aa: CASSESLGLGSGNTIYF

v_gene: TRBV7-2
d_gene: NA
abundance: NA
j_gene: TRBJ1-5
CDR3nt: TGTGCCAGCAGCTTAGGGCAGGGATATCAGCCCCAGCATTTT
CDR3aa: CASSLGQGYQPQHF

v_gene: TRBV3-1/TRBV3-2
d_gene: TRBD2
abundance: NA
j_gene: TRBJ2-1
CDR3nt: TGTGCCAGCAGCCAATTAGCGGGGGTATCCTACAATGAGCAGTTCTTC
CDR3aa: CASSQLAGVSYNEQFF

v_gene: TRBV19
d_gene: NA
abundance: NA
j_gene: TRBJ1-5
CDR3nt: TGTGCTGTGGGGAGCACAGACGAACCCGGGAGGCGTCAGCCCCAGCATTTT
CDR3aa: CAVGSTDEPGRRQPQHF

v_gene: TRBV18
d_gene: TRBD1
abundance: NA
j_gene: TRBJ2-7
CDR3nt: TGTGCCAGCTCGCCCGGGACAGGGGGCCCCTACGAGCAGTACTTC
CDR3aa: CASSPGTGGPYEQYF

v_gene: TRBV5-6
d_gene: NA
abundance: NA
j_gene: TRBJ1-5
CDR3nt: TGTGCCAGCAGCTCGGGGAATCAGCCCCAGCATTTT
CDR3aa: CASSSGNQPQHF